This TCR beta chain was captured by sequencing in a study of cytomegalovirus exposure and HLA in healthy donors. PCR involved 60 Vbeta and 13 Jbeta primers. Here immunoSEQ multiplex PCR was the method, and the copy in TCRdb shows in-frame clones only, minus some. The top ten hold 2.1% of the sample, which has about 90,000 clones, approximately 84% seen once. This CDR3 is 13 amino acids long. Trimming left V 5 bases short and J 2 bases short, with 10 bases between. CDR1 SGHRS and CDR2 YFSETQ come from the germline V gene. Note on this clone: Its target is not known.

Study results and limitations: Presence/absence analysis assumed near-uniform sequencing depth across donors.

The rearrangement joins TRBV5-1 to TRBJ2-5; tentatively, D is TRBD1 (6 bases). The sample consisted of PBMCs. This TCR was sampled from a man aged 18 to 30 in good health and CMV-seronegative. The CDR3 sequence: CASRTGLQETQYF. As DNA, the CDR3 is TGCGCCAGCAGAACAGGGTTACAAGAGACCCAGTACTTC.